This T cell receptor (beta chain) was profiled in a study of shared clonotypes between healthy human individuals. Study-wide background: Researchers drew samples from two women and a few men aged 18 to 49. Researchers assigned three CD4 naive, three CD4 memory, two CD8 naive and one CD8 memory plate to each donor.

Data came from immunoSEQ multiplex PCR; TCRdb stores just in-frame clones and leaves some out. The sample carries 2 million to 3 million clones, approximately 94% recorded once. The CDR3 spans 13 residues. V lost 11 bases and J lost 6; bases outside the gene matches: 6. Germline CDR1 and CDR2: MDHEN and SYDVKM. The TCR originated in a man between 18 and 35 years old in good health. Some clones in this sample may be carry-over from other donors' samples. Sequencing was done on a sample of naive CD4+ T cells from PBMCs. Subset defined: CD45RA+ positively selected. The chain joins TRBV28 to TRBJ1-5; TRBD1 matches at 11 bases. CDR3 in amino acids: CAARTGGSQPQHF. DNA for the CDR3: TGTGCCGCGCGGACAGGGGGCAGTCAGCCCCAGCATTTT.